Shown below are 18 T cell receptor beta chains from a single sample sequenced in a study of T cell responses to AZD1222 COVID-19 vaccine. TCRdb's table, derived via immunoSEQ multiplex PCR, lists solely in-frame clones and lacks some. The sample lists about 84,000 clones, around 88% occurring once. The sequenced sample was peripheral blood, obtained 28 days after the second AZD1222 dose. These TCRs come from an adult who received the AZD1222 COVID-19 vaccine.

The chain has TRBV19 and TRBJ1-2; D is unresolved. The CDR3 is made up of 13 amino acids. The V end lost 1 base, the J end lost 4 bases, and 7 bases lay between the germline ends. In germline, CDR1 is LNHDA, CDR2 SQIVND (reference sequence). The CDR3 loop reads CASSIVLGYGYTF. The CDR3, as DNA: TGTGCCAGTAGTATAGTCCTGGGCTATGGCTACACCTTC.

This chain uses TRBV2 with TRBJ1-6, with D possibly TRBD1 on 5 matching bases. Trimming cost V 4 bases and J 0 bases, with 7 bases left between them. The CDR3 spans 15 residues. CDR1 and CDR2 from the germline V gene are SNHLY and FYNNEI. The CDR3 DNA is TGTGCCAGCAGTGTAGACAGCTCCTATAATTCACCCCTCCACTTT. Translation: CASSVDSSYNSPLHF.

The chain is built from TRBV11-3 and TRBJ2-2; 8 bases match TRBD2. CDR1 SGHNT and CDR2 YENEEA come from the germline V gene. V dropped 3 bases and J dropped 6; count of bases not matched to a gene: 6. The CDR3 is 15 residues long. As DNA, the CDR3 is TGTGCCAGCAGCTTGGGCGGGGGGCTCCCCGGGGAGCTGTTTTTT. This gives the protein CASSLGGGLPGELFF.

V and J are TRBV19 and TRBJ2-1, with 8 bases identical to TRBD2. V gave up 6 bases and J gave up 5 bases; unmatched junction bases: 3. CDR3 length equals 13 residues. The germline gives CDR1 LNHDA, CDR2 SQIVND (reference sequence). The CDR3 region has the DNA TGTGCCAGTAGGGAGCGGGGGAACAATGAGCAGTTCTTC. Translating it yields CASRERGNNEQFF.

The V call is TRBV19, the J call TRBJ1-4; 8 positions match TRBD1. The CDR3 is made up of 15 amino acids. V dropped 7 bases and J dropped 8; count of bases not matched to a gene: 12. Germline CDR1 reads LNHDA; CDR2 reads SQIVND (reference sequence). This CDR3 reads CASNPGGTGEEKLFF. In DNA form, the CDR3 reads TGTGCCAGTAATCCGGGAGGGACAGGCGAGGAAAAACTGTTTTTT.

This chain uses TRBV10-3 with TRBJ1-4; TRBD1 matches 9 bases. With V trimmed by 11 bases and J by 2 bases, 15 bases remained unmatched. CDR1 and CDR2 from the germline V gene are ENHRY and SYGVKD. The CDR3 consists of 17 residues. The CDR3 reads CAAGGTGGLATNEKLFF. The DNA of the CDR3 is TGTGCCGCAGGAGGAACAGGGGGCTTAGCGACTAATGAAAAACTGTTTTTT.

V gene TRBV9 combines with J gene TRBJ1-2; tentative D call: TRBD1 (6 bases). V was cut by 0 bases and J by 8 bases, with 14 bases left in between. CDR1 and CDR2 from the germline V gene are SGDLS and YYNGEE. This CDR3 is 14 amino acids long. The CDR3 reads CASSVEGRGKGYTF. The CDR3 nucleotides are TGTGCCAGCAGCGTAGAAGGCAGGGGAAAGGGCTACACCTTC.

Remarks on this clone: At one end, the junction sequence differs from germline, possibly due to a read error. The chain uses TRBV10-3 and TRBJ2-7, with a possible D match to TRBD2 (6 bases). Germline CDR1 ENHRY, CDR2 SYGVKD. This CDR3 comprises 12 residues. The chain's CDR3 is CAISRDSDEQYF. CDR3 coding DNA: TGTGCCATCAGCAGGGACTCCGACGAGCAGTACTTC.

The V gene is TRBV29-1, the J gene TRBJ2-3; the match to TRBD1 covers 8 bases. Germline trimming cut 2 bases from V and 4 bases from J; bases unmatched to any gene: 2. Germline CDR1 reads SQVTM; CDR2 reads ANQGSEA. CDR3 length: 13 amino acids. CDR3 DNA: TGCAGCGTTGAATTACAGGGGGCAGATACGCAGTATTTT. Translating gives CSVELQGADTQYF.

This clone was recorded once. This sequence joins TRBV5-1 and TRBJ2-3; D is unclear. The CDR3 is 13 residues long. V gave up 5 bases and J gave up 2 bases, with 9 bases separating them. CDR1 and CDR2 (germline): SGHRS, YFSETQ. The CDR3 DNA is TGCGCCAGCAGAACAGCTTCCACAGATACGCAGTATTTT. It translates to CASRTASTDTQYF. Looking up the rest from reference TRBV5-1 and TRBJ2-3 gives the full variable domain: KAGVTQTPRYLIKTRGQQVTLSCSPISGHRSVSWYQQTPGQGLQFLFEYFSETQRNKGNFPGRFSGRQFSNSRSEMNVSTLELGDSALYLCASRTASTDTQYFGPGTRLTVL.

The chain couples TRBV7-2 to TRBJ1-4; 10 bases agree with TRBD1. The CDR3 is made up of 14 amino acids. CDR1 is SGHTA, CDR2 FQGNSA, per germline. J lost 5 bases, V lost 7 bases, and 4 bases had no gene match. The CDR3 DNA follows: TGTGCCAGCACCCGGGACAGGGGCAATGAAAAACTGTTTTTT. Its protein product is CASTRDRGNEKLFF.

The V and J genes are TRBV9 and TRBJ2-7; 7 bases map to TRBD1. After removal of 4 bases from V and 6 bases from J, the junction contained 10 bases not matched to a gene. Per germline, CDR1 SGDLS and CDR2 YYNGEE. The CDR3 is 14 amino acids. The CDR3 region is CASSQTGDPGEQYF. DNA for the CDR3: TGTGCCAGCAGCCAAACAGGGGACCCTGGCGAGCAGTACTTC.

The chain uses TRBV7-8 and TRBJ1-2, with D tentatively TRBD1 (5 bases). This CDR3 comprises 14 residues. Deletions cut 5 bases from V and 5 bases from J, with 15 bases between. Germline CDR1 and CDR2: SGHVS and FQNEAQ. The CDR3 is CASSKHERGYGYTF. DNA of the CDR3: TGTGCCAGCAGCAAACATGAGCGGGGGTATGGCTACACCTTC.

The chain links TRBV9 to TRBJ1-1; D is unresolved. Looked up from germline, CDR1 is SGDLS and CDR2 is YYNGEE. V dropped 0 bases and J dropped 4 bases, with 10 bases sitting between them. CDR3 size: 14 residues. The CDR3 spells CASSVGGPSTEAFF. The CDR3, as DNA: TGTGCCAGCAGCGTAGGAGGGCCGTCCACTGAAGCTTTCTTT.

The chain has TRBV6-4 and TRBJ2-3; D remains ambiguous. V shed 5 bases and J shed 2 bases, with 14 bases lying between them. This CDR3 contains 15 residues. Per the germline V gene, CDR1 is MRHNA and CDR2 is SNTAGT. The CDR3 spells CASSLAASITDTQYF. Here the CDR3 DNA reads TGTGCCAGCAGTCTCGCGGCCAGCATCACAGATACGCAGTATTTT.

The genes are TRBV29-1 and TRBJ2-5, with a possible D match to TRBD1 (6 bases). Trimming took 3 bases from V and 3 from J, leaving 29 bases between them. The CDR3 has 19 amino acids. Germline V lookup: CDR1 SQVTM, CDR2 ANQGSEA. CDR3 amino acids: CSVDRWRTGSIVREETQYF. The CDR3 nucleotides are TGCAGCGTTGATCGGTGGCGAACAGGGTCAATTGTTCGGGAAGAGACCCAGTACTTC.

V and J are TRBV12-2 and TRBJ2-5; no check of the table's D call, TRBD2, against the DNA was made. TRBV12-2 is a pseudogene locus. There are 16 residues in the CDR3. CDR3 amino acids: CASRRLHSGCQETQYF. Here the CDR3 DNA reads TGTGCAAGTCGCCGGCTACATAGCGGATGCCAAGAGACCCAGTACTTC.

The V and J genes are TRBV19 and TRBJ1-5; TRBD1 matches 7 bases. From germline, CDR1 is LNHDA and CDR2 SQIVND (reference sequence). The trim removed 5 bases at V and 0 bases at J, leaving 10 bases unmatched. This CDR3 has 17 amino acids. CDR3 coding DNA: TGTGCCAGTAGTTCGCCGCCCGGGACAGCTAGCAATCAGCCCCAGCATTTT. Translation: CASSSPPGTASNQPQHF.